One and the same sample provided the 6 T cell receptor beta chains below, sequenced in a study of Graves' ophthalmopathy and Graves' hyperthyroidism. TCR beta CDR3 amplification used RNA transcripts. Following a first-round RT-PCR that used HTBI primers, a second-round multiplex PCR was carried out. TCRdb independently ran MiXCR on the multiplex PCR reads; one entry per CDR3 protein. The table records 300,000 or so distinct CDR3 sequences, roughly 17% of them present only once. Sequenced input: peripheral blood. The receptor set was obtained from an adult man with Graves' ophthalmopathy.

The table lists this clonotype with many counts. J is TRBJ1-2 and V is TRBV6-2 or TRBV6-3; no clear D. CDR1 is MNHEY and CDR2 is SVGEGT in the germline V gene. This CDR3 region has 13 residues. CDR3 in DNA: TGTGCACCTTCGGGGATCATTAACTATGGCTACACCTTC. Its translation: CAPSGIINYGYTF.

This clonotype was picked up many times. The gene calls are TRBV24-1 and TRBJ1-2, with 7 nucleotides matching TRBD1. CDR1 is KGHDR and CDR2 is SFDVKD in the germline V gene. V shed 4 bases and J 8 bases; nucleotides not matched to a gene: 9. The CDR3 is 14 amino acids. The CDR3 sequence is CATSETDRTWGYTF. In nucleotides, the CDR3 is TGTGCCACCAGTGAAACGGACAGGACTTGGGGCTACACCTTC.

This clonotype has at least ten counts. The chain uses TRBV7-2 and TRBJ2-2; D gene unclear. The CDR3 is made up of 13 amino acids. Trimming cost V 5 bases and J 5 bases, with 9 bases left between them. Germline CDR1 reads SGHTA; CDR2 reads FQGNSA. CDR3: CASSPRPTGELFF. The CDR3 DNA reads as TGTGCCAGCAGCCCTAGGCCGACCGGGGAGCTGTTTTTT.

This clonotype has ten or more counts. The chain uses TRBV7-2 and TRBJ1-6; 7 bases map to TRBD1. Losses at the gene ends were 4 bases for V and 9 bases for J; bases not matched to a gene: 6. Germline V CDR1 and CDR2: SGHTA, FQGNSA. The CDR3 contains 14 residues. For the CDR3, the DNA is TGTGCCAGCAGCTACCAGGGGGTTGTTTCACCCCTCCACTTT. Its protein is CASSYQGVVSPLHF.

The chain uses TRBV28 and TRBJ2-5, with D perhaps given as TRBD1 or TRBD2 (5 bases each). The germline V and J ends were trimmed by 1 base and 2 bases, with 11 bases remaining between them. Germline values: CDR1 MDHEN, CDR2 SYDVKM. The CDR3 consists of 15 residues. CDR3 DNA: TGTGCCAGCAGTTTATTTCGGGACCAACAAGAGACCCAGTACTTC. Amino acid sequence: CASSLFRDQQETQYF.

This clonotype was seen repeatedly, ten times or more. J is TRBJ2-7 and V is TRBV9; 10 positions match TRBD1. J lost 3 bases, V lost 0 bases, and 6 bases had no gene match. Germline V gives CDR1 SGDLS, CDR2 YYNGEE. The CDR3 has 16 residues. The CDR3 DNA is TGTGCCAGCAGCGTAGCTGGGGGGACAGGGGTCTACGAGCAGTACTTC. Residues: CASSVAGGTGVYEQYF.